This T cell receptor beta chain was sequenced during a study of cytomegalovirus exposure and HLA in healthy donors. V lost 4 bases to trimming and J lost 4 bases, with 10 bases between them. The germline V gene encodes CDR1 ENHRY and CDR2 SYGVKD. This CDR3 has 13 amino acids. This PCR relied on a set of 60 Vbeta primers and 13 Jbeta primers. Clones were sequenced by immunoSEQ multiplex PCR, and TCRdb holds only the in-frame ones, with some missing. The sample holds tens of thousands of clones; around 77% are singletons and the top ten take about 4.8%. The receptor was derived from a male donor in good health and CMV-seropositive. This chain connects TRBV10-3 to TRBJ1-2, with D unclear. Sequencing was carried out using PBMCs. The CDR3 reads CAISGTSRYGYTF. CDR3 in DNA: TGTGCCATCAGTGGAACATCCCGCTATGGCTACACCTTC.